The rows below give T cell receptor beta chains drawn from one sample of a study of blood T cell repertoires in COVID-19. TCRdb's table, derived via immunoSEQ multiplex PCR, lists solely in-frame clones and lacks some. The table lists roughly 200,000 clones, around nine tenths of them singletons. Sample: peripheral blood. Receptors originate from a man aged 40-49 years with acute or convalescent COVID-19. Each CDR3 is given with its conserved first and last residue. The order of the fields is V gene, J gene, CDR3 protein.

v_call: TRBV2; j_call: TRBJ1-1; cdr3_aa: CASSDGAGVNTEAFF
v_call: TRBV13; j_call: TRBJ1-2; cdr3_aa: CASSWGGTVDHYGYTF
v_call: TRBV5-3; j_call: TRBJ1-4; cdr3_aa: CARSLAPRETVNEKLFF
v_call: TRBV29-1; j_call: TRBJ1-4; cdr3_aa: CSVGWGGLGEKLFF
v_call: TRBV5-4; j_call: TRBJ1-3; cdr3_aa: CASSLSTGVVGNTIYF
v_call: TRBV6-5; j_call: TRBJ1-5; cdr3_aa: CASSWAPSGSNQPQHF
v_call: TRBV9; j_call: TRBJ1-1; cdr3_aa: CASSVGDRVFQAGAFF
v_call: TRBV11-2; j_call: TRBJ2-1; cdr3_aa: CASSLRQGGYNEQFF
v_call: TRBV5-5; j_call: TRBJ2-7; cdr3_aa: CASCQYRGPGEQYF
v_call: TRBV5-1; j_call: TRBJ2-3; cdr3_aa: CASSLFSSDTQYF
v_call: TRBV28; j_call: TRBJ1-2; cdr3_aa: CASGVRDRGFYGYTF
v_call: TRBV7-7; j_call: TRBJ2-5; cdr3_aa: CASSLSGGASETQYF
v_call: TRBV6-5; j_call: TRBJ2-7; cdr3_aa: CASSLAGDTYEQYF
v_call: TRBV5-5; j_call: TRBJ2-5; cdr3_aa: CASSLGWGVQETQYF
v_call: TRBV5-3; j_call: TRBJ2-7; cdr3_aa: CARSHYACGGPTYEQYF
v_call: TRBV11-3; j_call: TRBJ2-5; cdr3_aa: CASSVRQQETQYF
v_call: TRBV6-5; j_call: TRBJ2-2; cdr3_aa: CASSPQQGPTGELFF
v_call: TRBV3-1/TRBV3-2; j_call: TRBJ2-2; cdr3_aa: CASSQEWGLAGTGELFF
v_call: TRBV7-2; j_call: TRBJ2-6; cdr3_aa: CASSPFSGSGANVLTF
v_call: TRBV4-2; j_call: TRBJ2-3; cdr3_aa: CASSQAGGYTDTQYF
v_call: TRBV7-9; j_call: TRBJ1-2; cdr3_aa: CASSLNKGGSPYGYTF
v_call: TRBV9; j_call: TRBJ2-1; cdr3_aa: CASSVVSSSYNEQFF
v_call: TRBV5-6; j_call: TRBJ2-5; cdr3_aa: CASSLGQREVETQYF
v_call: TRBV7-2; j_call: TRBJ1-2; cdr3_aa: CASSLSVYGYTF
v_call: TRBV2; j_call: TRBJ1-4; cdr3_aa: CASSAAGQGNEKLFF
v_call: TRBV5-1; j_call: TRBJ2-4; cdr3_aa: CASSSEMTAGKNIQYF
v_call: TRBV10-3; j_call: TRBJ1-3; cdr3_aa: CAISAQGGFSGNTIYF
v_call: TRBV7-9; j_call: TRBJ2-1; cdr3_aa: CASSQRDTRWLYNEQFF
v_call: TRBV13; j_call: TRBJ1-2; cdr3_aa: CASSRRDRGRGYTF
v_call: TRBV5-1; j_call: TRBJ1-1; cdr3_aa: CASSFDRLTEAFF
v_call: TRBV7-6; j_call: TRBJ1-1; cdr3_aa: CASSVLGGQNTEAFF
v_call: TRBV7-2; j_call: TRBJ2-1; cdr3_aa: CASSYRLAGGAVGTNEQFF
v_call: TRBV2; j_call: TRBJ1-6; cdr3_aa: CASSGQGDSPLHF
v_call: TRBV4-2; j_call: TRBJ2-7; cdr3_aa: CASSQDVLAGGPSSYEQYF
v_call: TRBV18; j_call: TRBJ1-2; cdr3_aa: CASSPQNGGYTF
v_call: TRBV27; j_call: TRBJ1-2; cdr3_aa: CASSSTGGYGYTF
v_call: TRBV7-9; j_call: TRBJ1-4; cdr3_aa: CASSFRGFGEKLFF
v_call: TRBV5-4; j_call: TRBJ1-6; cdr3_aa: CASSLGFGTGFNSPLHF
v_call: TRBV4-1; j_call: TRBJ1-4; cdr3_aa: CASSQERGGREKLFF
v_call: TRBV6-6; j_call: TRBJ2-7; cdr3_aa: CASRAPDRDTYEQYF
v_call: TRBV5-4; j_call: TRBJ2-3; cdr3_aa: CASSLGTGADTQYF
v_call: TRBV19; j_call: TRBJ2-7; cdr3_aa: CASSVRGGYEQYF
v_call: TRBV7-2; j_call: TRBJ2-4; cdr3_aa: CASSLDVPAKNIQYF
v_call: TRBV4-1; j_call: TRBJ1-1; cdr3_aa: CASSQDQGEAFF
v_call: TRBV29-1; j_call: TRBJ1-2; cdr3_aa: CSVRGMDYGYTF
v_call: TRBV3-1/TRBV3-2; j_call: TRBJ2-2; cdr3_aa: CASRSEGFYTGELFF
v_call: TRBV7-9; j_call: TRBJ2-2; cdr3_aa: CASSSNSGGTYQNTGELFF
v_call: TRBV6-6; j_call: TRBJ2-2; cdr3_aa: CASHLQGAAGELFF
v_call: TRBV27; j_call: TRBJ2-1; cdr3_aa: CASRTGGAYNEQFF
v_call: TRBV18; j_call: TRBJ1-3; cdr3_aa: CASSPDRGLISGNTIYF
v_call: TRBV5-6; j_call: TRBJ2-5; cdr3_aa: CASSWGLAGVLQETQYF
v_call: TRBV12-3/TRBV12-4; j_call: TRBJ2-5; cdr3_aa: CASSLGFEGERYF
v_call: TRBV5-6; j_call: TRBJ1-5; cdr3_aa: CASSLGVDRPNYNQPQHF
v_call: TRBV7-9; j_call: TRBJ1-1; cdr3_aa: CASSLTQSFNPFF
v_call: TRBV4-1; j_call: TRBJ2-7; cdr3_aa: CASSQERTVYEQYF